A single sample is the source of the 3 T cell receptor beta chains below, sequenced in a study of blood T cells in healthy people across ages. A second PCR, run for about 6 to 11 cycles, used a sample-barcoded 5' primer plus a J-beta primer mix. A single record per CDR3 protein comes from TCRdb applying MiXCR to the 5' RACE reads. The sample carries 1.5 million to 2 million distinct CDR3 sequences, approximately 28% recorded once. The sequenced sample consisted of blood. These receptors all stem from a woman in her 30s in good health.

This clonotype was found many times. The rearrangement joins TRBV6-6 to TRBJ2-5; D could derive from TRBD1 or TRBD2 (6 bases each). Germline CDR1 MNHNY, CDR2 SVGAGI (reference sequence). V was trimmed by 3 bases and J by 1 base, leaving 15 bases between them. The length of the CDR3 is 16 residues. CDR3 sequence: CASSYSEGGGQETQYF. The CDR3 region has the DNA TGTGCCAGCAGTTATTCCGAGGGGGGAGGCCAAGAGACCCAGTACTTC.

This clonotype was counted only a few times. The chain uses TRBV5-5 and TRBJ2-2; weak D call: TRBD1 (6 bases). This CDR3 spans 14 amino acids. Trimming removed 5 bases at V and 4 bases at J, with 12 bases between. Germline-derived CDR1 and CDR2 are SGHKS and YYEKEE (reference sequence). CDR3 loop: CASSSGDFTGELFF. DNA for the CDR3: TGTGCCAGCAGTTCAGGGGATTTCACCGGGGAGCTGTTTTTT.

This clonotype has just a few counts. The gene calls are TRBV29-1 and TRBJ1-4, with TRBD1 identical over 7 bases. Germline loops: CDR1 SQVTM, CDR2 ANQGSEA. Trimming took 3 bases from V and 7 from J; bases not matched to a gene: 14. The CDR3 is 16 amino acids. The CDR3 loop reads CSVEDDTDRVAEKLFF. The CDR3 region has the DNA TGCAGCGTTGAGGATGACACAGACAGGGTGGCTGAAAAACTGTTTTTT.